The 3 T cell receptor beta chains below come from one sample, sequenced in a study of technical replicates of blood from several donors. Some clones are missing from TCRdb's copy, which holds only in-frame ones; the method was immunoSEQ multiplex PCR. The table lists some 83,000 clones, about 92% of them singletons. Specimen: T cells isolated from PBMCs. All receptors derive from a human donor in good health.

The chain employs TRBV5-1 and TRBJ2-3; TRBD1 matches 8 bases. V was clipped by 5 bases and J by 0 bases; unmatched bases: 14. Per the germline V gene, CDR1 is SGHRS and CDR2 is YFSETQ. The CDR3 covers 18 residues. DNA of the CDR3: TGCGCCAGCAGTACGACAGGGGCATTTATGTTGAGCACAGATACGCAGTATTTT. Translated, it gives CASSTTGAFMLSTDTQYF.

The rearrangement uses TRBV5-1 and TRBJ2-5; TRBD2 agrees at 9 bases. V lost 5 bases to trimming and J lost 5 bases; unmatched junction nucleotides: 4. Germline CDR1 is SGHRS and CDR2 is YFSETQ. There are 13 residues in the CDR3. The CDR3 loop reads CASRHTSGETQYF. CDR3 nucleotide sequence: TGCGCCAGCAGACATACTAGCGGGGAGACCCAGTACTTC.

The CDR3 DNA reads TGTGCCAGCACCGATCCCAAACGGGACTCCTACGAGCAGTACTTC. Residues: CASTDPKRDSYEQYF. V and J are TRBV28 and TRBJ2-7; TRBD2 is a possible D gene (5 bases). Germline-derived CDR1 and CDR2 are MDHEN and SYDVKM. This CDR3 comprises 15 residues. V lost 7 bases, J lost 0 bases, and 16 bases lay in between.